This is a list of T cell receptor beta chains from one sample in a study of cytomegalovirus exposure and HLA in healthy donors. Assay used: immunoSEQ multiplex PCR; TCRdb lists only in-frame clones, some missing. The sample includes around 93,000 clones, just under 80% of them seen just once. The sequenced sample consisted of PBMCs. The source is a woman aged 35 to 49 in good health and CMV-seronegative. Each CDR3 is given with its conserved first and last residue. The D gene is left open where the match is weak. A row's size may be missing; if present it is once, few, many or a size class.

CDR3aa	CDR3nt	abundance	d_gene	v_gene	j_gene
CASSAGTGGNRNYGYTF	TGCGCCAGCAGCGCCGGGACAGGGGGAAATCGTAACTATGGCTACACCTTC	.	TRBD1	TRBV5-1	TRBJ1-2
CASSSHGTGTNTGELFF	TGTGCCAGCAGCTCTCACGGGACAGGCACGAACACCGGGGAGCTGTTTTTT	.	TRBD1	TRBV28	TRBJ2-2
CASSLTGTMAAGGEQFF	TGTGCCAGTAGTCTCACCGGGACTATGGCCGCCGGTGGTGAGCAGTTCTTC	.	TRBD2	TRBV19	TRBJ2-1
CASSPQTGYGEQYF	TGTGCCAGCAGCCCTCAGACAGGGTACGGCGAGCAGTACTTC	once	TRBD1	TRBV7-6	TRBJ2-7
CSVADPGTPYGYTF	TGCAGCGTTGCCGACCCCGGGACACCTTATGGCTACACCTTC	.	.	TRBV29-1	TRBJ1-2
CASKVGRAQNQPQHF	TGTGCCAGCAAGGTTGGGAGGGCCCAAAATCAGCCCCAGCATTTT	once	.	TRBV6-1	TRBJ1-5
CATHSGRDTDTQYF	TGTGCCACCCATAGCGGGAGGGACACAGATACGCAGTATTTT	.	TRBD2	TRBV6-5	TRBJ2-3
CSVRAGNTEAFF	TGCAGCGTTCGGGCGGGAAACACTGAAGCTTTCTTT	.	.	TRBV29-1	TRBJ1-1
CASNPGVSGNTIYF	TGTGCCAGCAACCCCGGGGTCTCTGGAAACACCATATATTTT	.	.	TRBV28	TRBJ1-3
CASSFLQGPQTGYTF	TGTGCCAGCAGTTTTTTACAGGGGCCTCAGACCGGCTACACCTTC	few	TRBD1	TRBV7-9	TRBJ1-2
CASSYTGEETQYF	TGTGCCAGCAGCTATACAGGGGAAGAGACCCAGTACTTC	.	TRBD1	TRBV7-6	TRBJ2-5
CSARDTEAFF	TGCAGTGCCCGGGACACTGAAGCTTTCTTT	few	.	TRBV20-1	TRBJ1-1
CASSVAPSGGYEQYF	TGTGCCAGCAGCGTAGCGCCCAGCGGGGGCTACGAGCAGTACTTC	.	TRBD2	TRBV9	TRBJ2-7
CASSRMTSVEQYF	TGTGCCAGCAGCCGGATGACTAGCGTCGAGCAGTACTTC	.	TRBD2	TRBV14	TRBJ2-7
CASSPAGGAADTQYF	TGCGCCAGCAGCCCGGCGGGTGGAGCGGCAGATACGCAGTATTTT	once	.	TRBV5-1	TRBJ2-3
CASSVVLGGPGNYGYTF	TGTGCCAGCAGCGTAGTGTTGGGGGGACCGGGGAACTATGGCTACACCTTC	.	.	TRBV9	TRBJ1-2
CASSELGSTYEQYF	TGCGCCAGCAGTGAGCTGGGTAGCACCTACGAGCAGTACTTC	.	.	TRBV10-2	TRBJ2-7
CASSATGNYGYTF	TGTGCCAGCAGCGCCACAGGGAACTATGGCTACACCTTC	few	.	TRBV9	TRBJ1-2
CASTLRDRGVF	TGTGCCAGCACTCTCCGGGACAGGGGGGTCTTC	.	TRBD1	TRBV6-1	TRBJ2-1
CASSYRRDRGGGYTF	TGTGCCAGCAGCTATCGCCGGGACAGGGGCGGTGGCTACACCTTC	.	TRBD1	TRBV5-6	TRBJ1-2
CATSREQGADEQFF	TGTGCCACCAGCAGAGAACAGGGGGCCGATGAGCAGTTCTTC	.	TRBD1	TRBV15	TRBJ2-1
CASSEVGGSVNEQFF	TGTGCCAGCAGTGAAGTGGGCGGGAGTGTCAATGAGCAGTTCTTC	.	TRBD2	TRBV6-1	TRBJ2-1
CASSRLGGGSGELFF	TGTGCCAGCAGCCGGCTTGGGGGAGGGTCCGGGGAGCTGTTTTTT	.	TRBD2	TRBV7-9	TRBJ2-2
CASSYNLAGEMNEQFF	TGTGCCAGCAGTTACAACCTAGCGGGAGAAATGAATGAGCAGTTCTTC	few	TRBD2	TRBV6-5	TRBJ2-1
CASSPDLSANTIYF	TGTGCCAGTAGTCCTGACCTCAGCGCGAACACCATATATTTT	few	.	TRBV19	TRBJ1-3
CASSITQGRNSGNTIYF	TGTGCCAGCAGCATTACACAGGGGCGCAACTCTGGAAACACCATATATTTT	.	TRBD1	TRBV2	TRBJ1-3
CASSSPGLEVEQYF	TGCGCCAGCAGCTCGCCGGGACTGGAGGTCGAGCAGTACTTC	.	.	TRBV4-1	TRBJ2-7
CASSAGQPNQPQHF	TGTGCCAGCAGCGCCGGACAGCCCAATCAGCCCCAGCATTTT	.	.	TRBV7-9	TRBJ1-5
CASSQAPVGNTIYF	TGTGCCAGCAGCCAAGCACCGGTCGGAAACACCATATATTTT	once	.	TRBV14	TRBJ1-3